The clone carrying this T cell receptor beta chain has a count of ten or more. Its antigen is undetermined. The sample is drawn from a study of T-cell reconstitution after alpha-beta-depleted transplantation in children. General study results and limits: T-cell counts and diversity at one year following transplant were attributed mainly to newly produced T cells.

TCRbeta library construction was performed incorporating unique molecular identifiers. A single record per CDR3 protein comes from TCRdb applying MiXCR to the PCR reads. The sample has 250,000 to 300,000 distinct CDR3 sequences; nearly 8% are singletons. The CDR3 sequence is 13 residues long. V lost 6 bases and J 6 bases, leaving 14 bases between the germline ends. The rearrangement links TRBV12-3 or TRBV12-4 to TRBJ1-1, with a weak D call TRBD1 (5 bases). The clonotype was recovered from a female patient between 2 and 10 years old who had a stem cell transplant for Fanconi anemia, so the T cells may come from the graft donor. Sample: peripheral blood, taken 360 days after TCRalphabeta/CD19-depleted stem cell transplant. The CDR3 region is CASSNWEGSEAFF. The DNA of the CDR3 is TGTGCCAGCAGCAACTGGGAGGGGTCTGAAGCTTTCTTT.